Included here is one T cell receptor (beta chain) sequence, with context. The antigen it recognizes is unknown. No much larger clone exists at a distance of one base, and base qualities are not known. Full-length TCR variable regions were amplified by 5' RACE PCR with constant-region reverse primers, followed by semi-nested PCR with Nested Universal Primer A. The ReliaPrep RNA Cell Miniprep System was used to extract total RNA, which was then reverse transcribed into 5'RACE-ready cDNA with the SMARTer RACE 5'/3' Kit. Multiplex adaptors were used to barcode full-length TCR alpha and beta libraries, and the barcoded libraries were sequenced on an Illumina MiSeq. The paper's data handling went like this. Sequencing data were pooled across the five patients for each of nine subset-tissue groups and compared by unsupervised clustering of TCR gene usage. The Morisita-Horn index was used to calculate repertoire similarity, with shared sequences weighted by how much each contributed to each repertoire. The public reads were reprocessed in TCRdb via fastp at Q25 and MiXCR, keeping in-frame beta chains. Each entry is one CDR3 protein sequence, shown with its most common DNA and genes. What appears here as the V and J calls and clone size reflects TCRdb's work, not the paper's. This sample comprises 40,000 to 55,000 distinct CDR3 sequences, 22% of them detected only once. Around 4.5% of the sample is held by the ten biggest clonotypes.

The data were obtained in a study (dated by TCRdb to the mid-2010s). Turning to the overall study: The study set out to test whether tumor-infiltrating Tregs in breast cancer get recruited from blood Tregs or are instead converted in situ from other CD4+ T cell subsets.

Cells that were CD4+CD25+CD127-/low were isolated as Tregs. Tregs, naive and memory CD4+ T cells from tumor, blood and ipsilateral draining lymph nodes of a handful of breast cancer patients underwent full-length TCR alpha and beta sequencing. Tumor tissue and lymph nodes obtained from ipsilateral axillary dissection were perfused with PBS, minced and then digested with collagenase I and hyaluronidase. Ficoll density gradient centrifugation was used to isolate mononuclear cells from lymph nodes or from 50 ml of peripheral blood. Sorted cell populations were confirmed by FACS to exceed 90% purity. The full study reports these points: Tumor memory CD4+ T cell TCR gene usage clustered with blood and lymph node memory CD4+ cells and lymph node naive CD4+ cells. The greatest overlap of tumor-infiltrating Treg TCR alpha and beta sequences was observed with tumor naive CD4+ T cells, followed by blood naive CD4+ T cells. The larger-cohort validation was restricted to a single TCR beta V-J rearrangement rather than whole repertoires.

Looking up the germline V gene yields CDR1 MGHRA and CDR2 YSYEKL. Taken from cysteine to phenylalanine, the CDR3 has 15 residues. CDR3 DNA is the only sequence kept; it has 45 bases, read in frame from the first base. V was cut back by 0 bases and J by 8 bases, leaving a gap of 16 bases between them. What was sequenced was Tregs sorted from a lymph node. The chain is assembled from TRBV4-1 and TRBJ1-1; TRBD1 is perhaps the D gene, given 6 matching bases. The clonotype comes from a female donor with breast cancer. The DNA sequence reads TGCGCCAGCAGCCAAGATAGGGGGGGTCAACAGGAAGCTTTCTTT. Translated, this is CASSQDRGGQQEAFF.